This T cell receptor beta chain was observed in a study of blood T cells in healthy people across ages. The germline gives CDR1 MNHNY, CDR2 SVGAGI (reference sequence). Trimming took 7 bases from V and 10 from J; bases not matched to a gene: 12. CDR3 size: 14 residues. A second PCR of 7 to 11 cycles used a sample-barcoded 5' primer and a J-beta primer mix. Via MiXCR, TCRdb re-called the 5' RACE reads, giving one row per CDR3 protein. Of around 820,000 distinct CDR3 sequences in the sample, approximately 25% are singletons; the top ten hold approximately 4%. The sample also formed part of further work on T cells of mothers and their children.

The sequenced sample was blood. The V and J genes are TRBV6-6 and TRBJ1-4, with 7 bases that match TRBD1. This receptor was obtained from a boy between 5 and 17 years old in good health. CDR3 in amino acids: CASNNRGAVGKLFF. CDR3 sequence (DNA): TGTGCCAGCAATAACAGGGGTGCAGTAGGAAAACTGTTTTTT.